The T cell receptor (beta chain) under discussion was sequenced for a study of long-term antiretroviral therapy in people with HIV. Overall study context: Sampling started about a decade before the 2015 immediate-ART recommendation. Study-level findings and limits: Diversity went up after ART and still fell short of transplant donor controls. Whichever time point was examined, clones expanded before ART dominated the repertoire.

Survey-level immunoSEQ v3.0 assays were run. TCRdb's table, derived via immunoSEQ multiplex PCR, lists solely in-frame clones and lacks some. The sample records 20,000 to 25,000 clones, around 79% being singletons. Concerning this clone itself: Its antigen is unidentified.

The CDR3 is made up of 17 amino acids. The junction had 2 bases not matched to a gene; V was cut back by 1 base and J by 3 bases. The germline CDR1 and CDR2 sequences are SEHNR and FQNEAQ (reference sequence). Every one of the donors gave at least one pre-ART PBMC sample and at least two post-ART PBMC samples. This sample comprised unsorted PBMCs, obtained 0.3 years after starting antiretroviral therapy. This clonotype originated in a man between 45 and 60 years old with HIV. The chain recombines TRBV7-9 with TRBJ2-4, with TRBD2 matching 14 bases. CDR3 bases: TGTGCCAGCAGCTTAGGGGGACTAGCGGGAGTCAAAAACATTCAGTACTTC. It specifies CASSLGGLAGVKNIQYF.